This T cell receptor (beta chain) was observed in a study of T cell changes during pregnancy in multiple sclerosis. The junction had 6 bases not matched to a gene; V was cut back by 6 bases and J by 4 bases. The CDR3 has 14 amino acids. Per germline, CDR1 MDHEN and CDR2 SYDVKM. TCRdb keeps only in-frame clones here, not all; method: immunoSEQ multiplex PCR. The sample holds tens of thousands of clones, roughly 85% seen once. The chain employs TRBV28 and TRBJ2-7, with 10 bases matching TRBD2. Sequencing used CD4+ T cells from peripheral blood mononuclear cells, obtained before pregnancy. The clonotype comes from a female donor with multiple sclerosis, enrolled in a pregnancy study. The CDR3 region has the DNA TGTGCCAGCAGCTCAGCGGGAGGGCCATACGAGCAGTACTTC. The encoded protein is CASSSAGGPYEQYF. The full variable domain, completed using reference TRBV28 and TRBJ2-7, is DVKVTQSSRYLVKRTGEKVFLECVQDMDHENMFWYRQDPGLGLRLIYFSYDVKMKEKGDIPEGYSVSREKKERFSLILESASTNQTSMYLCASSSAGGPYEQYFGPGTRLTVT.